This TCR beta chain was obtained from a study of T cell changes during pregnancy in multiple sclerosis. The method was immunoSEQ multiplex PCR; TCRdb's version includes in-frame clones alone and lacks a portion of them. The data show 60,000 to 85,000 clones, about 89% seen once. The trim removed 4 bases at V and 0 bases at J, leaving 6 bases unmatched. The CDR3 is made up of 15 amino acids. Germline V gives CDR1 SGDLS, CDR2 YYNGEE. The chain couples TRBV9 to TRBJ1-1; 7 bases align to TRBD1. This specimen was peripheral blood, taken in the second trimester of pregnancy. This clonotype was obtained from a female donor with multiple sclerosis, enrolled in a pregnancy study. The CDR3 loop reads CASSTRQGLNTEAFF. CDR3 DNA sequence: TGTGCCAGCAGCACCCGACAGGGTCTGAACACTGAAGCTTTCTTT.